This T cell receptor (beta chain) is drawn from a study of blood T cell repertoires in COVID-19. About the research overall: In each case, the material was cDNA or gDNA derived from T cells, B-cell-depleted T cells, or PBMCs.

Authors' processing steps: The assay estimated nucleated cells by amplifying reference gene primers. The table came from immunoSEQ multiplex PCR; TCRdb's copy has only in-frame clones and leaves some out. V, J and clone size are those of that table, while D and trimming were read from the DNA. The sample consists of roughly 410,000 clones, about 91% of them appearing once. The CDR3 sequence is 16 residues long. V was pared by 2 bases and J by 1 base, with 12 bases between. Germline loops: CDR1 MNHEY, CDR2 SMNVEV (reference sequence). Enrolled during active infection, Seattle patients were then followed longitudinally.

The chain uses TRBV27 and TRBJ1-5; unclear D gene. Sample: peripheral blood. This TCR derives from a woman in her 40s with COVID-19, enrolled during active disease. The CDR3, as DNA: TGTGCCAGCAGTTTAAACAGACCGGTGAGCAATCAGCCCCAGCATTTT. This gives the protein CASSLNRPVSNQPQHF.